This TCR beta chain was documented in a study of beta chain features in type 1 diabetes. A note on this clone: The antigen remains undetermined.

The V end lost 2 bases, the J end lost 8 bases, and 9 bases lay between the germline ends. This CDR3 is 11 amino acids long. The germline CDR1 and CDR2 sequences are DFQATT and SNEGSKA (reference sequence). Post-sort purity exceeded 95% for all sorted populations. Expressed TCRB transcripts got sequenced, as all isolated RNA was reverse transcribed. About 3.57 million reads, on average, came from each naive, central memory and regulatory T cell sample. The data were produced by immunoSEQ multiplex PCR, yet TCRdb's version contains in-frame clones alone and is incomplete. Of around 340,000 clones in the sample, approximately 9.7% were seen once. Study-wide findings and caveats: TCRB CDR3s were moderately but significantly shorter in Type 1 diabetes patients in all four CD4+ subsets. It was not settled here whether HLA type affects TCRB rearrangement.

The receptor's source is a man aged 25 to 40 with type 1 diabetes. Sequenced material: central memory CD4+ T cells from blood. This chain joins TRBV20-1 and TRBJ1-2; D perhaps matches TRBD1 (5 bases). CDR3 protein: CSARSGRGYTF. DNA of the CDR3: TGCAGTGCTAGATCAGGGCGCGGCTACACCTTC.